What follows are 3 T cell receptor beta chains derived from one specimen sequenced in a study of T cells after yellow fever vaccination. TCRdb itself ran the 5' RACE reads through MiXCR, one entry per CDR3 protein. The table lists approximately 74,000 distinct CDR3 sequences, approximately 5% of them singletons, with roughly 2.3% in the top ten. Sequencing was performed on CD4+ T cells sorted from PBMCs, taken around 14 days after the first yellow fever vaccination. These receptors were obtained from a young man who received the YFV17D yellow fever vaccine.

This clonotype was detected many times. The chain recombines TRBV4-2 with TRBJ1-2, with D hard to call. V shed 0 bases and J shed 9 bases, with 8 bases lying between them. The CDR3 covers 12 residues. The germline CDR1 and CDR2 sequences are LGHNA and YNFKEQ. CDR3 in amino acids: CASSQDGRRYTF. In nucleotides, the CDR3 is TGTGCCAGCAGCCAAGATGGCAGGCGCTACACCTTC.

This clonotype was found many times. The J gene is TRBJ2-3, the V gene TRBV20-1; TRBD2 might be the D (5 bases). This CDR3 spans 15 amino acids. CDR1 and CDR2 from the germline V gene are DFQATT and SNEGSKA (reference sequence). Trimming removed 3 bases at V and 0 bases at J, with 13 bases between. CDR3 nucleotides: TGCAGTGCTAGGTACGGCGGGCGGAGCACAGATACGCAGTATTTT. Translated: CSARYGGRSTDTQYF.

At least ten counts were recorded for this clonotype. This chain uses TRBV18 with TRBJ2-5; no reliable D call. The CDR3 length is 14 residues. Germline lookup yields CDR1 KGHSH and CDR2 LQKENI. Trimming shortened V by 0 bases and J by 2 bases, and 7 bases separated the two germline ends. CDR3 protein: CASSPPGLQETQYF. The CDR3 region has the DNA TGTGCCAGCTCACCACCGGGCTTACAAGAGACCCAGTACTTC.